Shown below are 22 T cell receptor beta chains from a single sample sequenced in a study of blood T cell repertoires in COVID-19. Profiling relied on immunoSEQ multiplex PCR, and the TCRdb table lists in-frame clones only, not all of them. Of approximately 230,000 clones detected, 88% appear once; the ten largest clones hold about 5.9%. What was sequenced was peripheral blood. These receptors were obtained from a woman in her twenties or thirties with COVID-19, enrolled during active disease.

This clone was recorded only once. CDR3 sequence reads: CASSPSRAADTQYF. The CDR3 DNA sequence: TGCGCCAGCAGCCCTAGTCGCGCGGCGGATACGCAGTATTTT. The J gene is TRBJ2-3, the V gene TRBV5-1, with D unclear. This CDR3 has 14 residues. V dropped 4 bases and J dropped 6 bases, with 15 bases sitting between them. Germline V lookup: CDR1 SGHRS, CDR2 YFSETQ. Supplemented by reference TRBV5-1 and TRBJ2-3, the full variable domain reads KAGVTQTPRYLIKTRGQQVTLSCSPISGHRSVSWYQQTPGQGLQFLFEYFSETQRNKGNFPGRFSGRQFSNSRSEMNVSTLELGDSALYLCASSPSRAADTQYFGPGTRLTVL.

Only one count was recorded for this clone. The chain employs TRBV12-3 or TRBV12-4 and TRBJ1-4, with 7 bases identical to TRBD1. The CDR3 consists of 12 residues. After removal of 5 bases from V and 7 bases from J, the junction contained 1 base not matched to a gene. CDR3 DNA sequence: TGTGCCAGCAGTGGACAGGCTGAAAAACTGTTTTTT. Translation gives CASSGQAEKLFF.

This chain links TRBV7-9 with TRBJ1-2; 7 nucleotides agree with TRBD1. Per the germline V gene, CDR1 is SEHNR and CDR2 is FQNEAQ (reference sequence). This CDR3 spans 14 amino acids. Trimming cost V 4 bases and J 6 bases; bases outside gene matches: 8. The CDR3 here is CASSSQGGNDGYTF. The DNA for the CDR3 is TGTGCCAGCAGCTCCCAGGGGGGAAATGATGGCTACACCTTC.

This clone has only a few counts. V usage is TRBV27 and J usage is TRBJ1-6; D not resolved. The CDR3 consists of 17 residues. CDR1 MNHEY and CDR2 SMNVEV come from the germline V gene (reference sequence). V lost 6 bases and J lost 6, with 21 bases in between. For the CDR3, the DNA is TGTGCCAGCAGGACTCAACCCCGAACTGAGACTAATTCACCCCTCCACTTT. It specifies CASRTQPRTETNSPLHF.

V is TRBV6-5 and J is TRBJ2-3, with 8 bases fitting TRBD1. In germline, CDR1 is MNHEY, CDR2 SVGAGI. The CDR3 extends over 14 amino acids. Trimming cost V 4 bases and J 5 bases; bases outside gene matches: 5. The CDR3 nucleotides read TGTGCCAGCAGTTCGTACAGGGGGAAAGATACGCAGTATTTT. Protein: CASSSYRGKDTQYF.

The V and J genes are TRBV6-4 and TRBJ2-1; D may be TRBD1 (5 bases). The CDR3 has 15 amino acids. CDR1 MRHNA and CDR2 SNTAGT come from the germline V gene. V lost 5 bases, J lost 3 bases, and 14 bases lay in between. The CDR3 coding sequence is TGTGCCAGCAGTCCCCAGGGTAGGGGCTACAATGAGCAGTTCTTC. This sequence encodes CASSPQGRGYNEQFF.

The V call is TRBV5-1, the J call TRBJ1-2; TRBD1 is a possible D gene (6 bases). The germline gives CDR1 SGHRS, CDR2 YFSETQ. With 3 bases removed from V and 8 bases from J, the gap between germline ends came to 11 bases. CDR3 size: 12 residues. The DNA for the CDR3 is TGCGCCAGCAGCTGGGCAGGGGACGGCTACACCTTC. Amino acid sequence: CASSWAGDGYTF. Using reference TRBV5-1 and TRBJ1-2 for the parts outside the CDR3, the full variable domain is KAGVTQTPRYLIKTRGQQVTLSCSPISGHRSVSWYQQTPGQGLQFLFEYFSETQRNKGNFPGRFSGRQFSNSRSEMNVSTLELGDSALYLCASSWAGDGYTFGSGTRLTVV.

This sequence joins TRBV5-6 and TRBJ2-2, with TRBD2 matching 13 bases. Unmatched junction bases numbered 6, after V lost 4 bases and J lost 6 bases. Germline values: CDR1 SGHDT, CDR2 YYEEEE. CDR3 length equals 16 residues. The CDR3 is CASSPGLAGASGELFF. CDR3 coding DNA: TGTGCCAGCAGCCCAGGACTAGCGGGAGCATCCGGGGAGCTGTTTTTT.

This sequence joins TRBV18 and TRBJ1-5, with TRBD1 matching 7 bases. After removal of 3 bases from V and 7 bases from J, the junction contained 12 bases not matched to a gene. The CDR3 length is 16 residues. CDR1 is KGHSH and CDR2 is LQKENI in the germline V gene. This chain's CDR3 is CASSPPGPQGDQPQHF. The CDR3, as DNA: TGTGCCAGCTCACCGCCGGGACCCCAGGGGGACCAGCCCCAGCATTTT.

The chain links TRBV7-9 to TRBJ2-4; tentatively, D is TRBD1 (5 bases). Germline-derived CDR1 and CDR2 are SEHNR and FQNEAQ (reference sequence). V shed 5 bases and J shed 7 bases, with 18 bases lying between them. CDR3 length: 15 amino acids. The CDR3 here is CASSRDRAPGNIQYF. In DNA, the CDR3 is TGTGCCAGCAGCCGAGATAGAGCCCCAGGGAACATTCAGTACTTC.

The chain couples TRBV5-1 to TRBJ2-3; TRBD1 matches at 9 bases. CDR3 length: 15 amino acids. V gave up 2 bases and J gave up 5 bases; unmatched junction bases: 6. Germline CDR1 and CDR2: SGHRS and YFSETQ. In DNA, the CDR3 is TGCGCCAGCAGCTTCACAGGGGGCAAAGAAGATACGCAGTATTTT. It specifies CASSFTGGKEDTQYF.

The chain has TRBV21-1 and TRBJ2-7; whether TRBD1, the table's D call, matches the DNA was not checked. TRBV21-1 is termed a pseudogene. The CDR3 consists of 14 residues. CDR3 residues: CASSGGTGDYEQYF. CDR3 DNA sequence: TGTGCCAGCAGCGGAGGGACAGGGGACTACGAGCAGTACTTC.

The chain links TRBV5-6 to TRBJ1-5; no reliable D call. Looked up from germline, CDR1 is SGHDT and CDR2 is YYEEEE. CDR3 length equals 13 residues. Trimming pared 4 bases from V and 5 bases from J, leaving 10 bases between. As DNA, the CDR3 is TGTGCCAGCAGCCTGGGTCTAGATCAGCCCCAGCATTTT. Translating gives CASSLGLDQPQHF.

V gene TRBV3-1 (or the pseudogene TRBV3-2) combines with J gene TRBJ2-1; tentatively, D is TRBD2 (5 bases). Trimming pared 2 bases from V and 7 bases from J, leaving 12 bases between. The CDR3 length is 14 residues. Germline CDR1 is LGHDT and CDR2 is YNNKEL (reference sequence). CDR3 in amino acids: CASSQRGRINEQFF. Written as DNA, the CDR3 is TGTGCCAGCAGCCAAAGAGGGCGCATAAATGAGCAGTTCTTC.

The CDR3 DNA reads as TGTGCCAGCAGTGAACTATACGAGCAGTACTTC. Amino acid sequence: CASSELYEQYF. V gene TRBV6-1 combines with J gene TRBJ2-7; unclear D gene. The V and J ends lost 2 bases and 4 bases respectively, with 3 bases between them. Germline V gene sequence: CDR1 MNHNS, CDR2 SASEGT. CDR3 length: 11 amino acids.

The CDR3 region has the DNA TGTGCCAGCAGGGGGGCTAGCCCCTACAATGAGCAGTTCTTC. It specifies CASRGASPYNEQFF. The chain has TRBV27 and TRBJ2-1, with a tentative D call TRBD1 (6 bases). CDR3 length: 14 residues. CDR1 MNHEY and CDR2 SMNVEV come from the germline V gene (reference sequence). V was pared by 6 bases and J by 2 bases, with 11 bases between.

The V gene is TRBV3-1 (or the pseudogene TRBV3-2), the J gene TRBJ2-5; 9 bases are shared with TRBD2. The ends lost 2 bases at V and 5 bases at J; junction bases unmatched: 9. This CDR3 comprises 16 residues. Germline CDR1 is LGHDT and CDR2 is YNNKEL (reference sequence). This CDR3 reads CASSQHSGGNGETQYF. As DNA, the CDR3 is TGTGCCAGCAGCCAACATAGCGGGGGTAACGGGGAGACCCAGTACTTC.

V is TRBV6-5 and J is TRBJ2-3, with no clear D. CDR3 length: 13 amino acids. Per the germline V gene, CDR1 is MNHEY and CDR2 is SVGAGI. V lost 6 bases and J lost 1, with 8 bases in between. CDR3 nucleotides: TGTGCCAGCAGCAGGTTTCGCACAGATACGCAGTATTTT. Translated, it gives CASSRFRTDTQYF.

The chain has TRBV5-6 and TRBJ2-5; TRBD2 matches 9 bases. Germline V gene lookup returns CDR1 SGHDT and CDR2 YYEEEE. CDR3 size: 16 residues. Trimming removed 0 bases from V and 1 base from J; junction bases left unmatched: 4. Here the CDR3 DNA reads TGTGCCAGCAGCTTGGCTGGCGGGGGGGCCCAAGAGACCCAGTACTTC. This sequence encodes CASSLAGGGAQETQYF.

The J gene is TRBJ1-5, the V gene TRBV28, with D possibly matching TRBD1 (6 bases). The germline CDR1 and CDR2 sequences are MDHEN and SYDVKM. Trimming took 10 bases from V and 2 from J, leaving 12 bases between them. The CDR3 extends over 13 amino acids. As DNA, the CDR3 is TGTGCCACCAACAGGGCCGGCAATCAGCCCCAGCATTTT. This gives the protein CATNRAGNQPQHF.

The V and J genes are TRBV14 and TRBJ2-7, with D possibly being TRBD2 (5 bases). Germline-derived CDR1 and CDR2 are SGHDN and FVKESK. Trimming cost V 0 bases and J 4 bases, with 25 bases left between them. This CDR3 is 19 amino acids long. The DNA for the CDR3 is TGTGCCAGCAGCCAAGATGAGACCGACGGGATACATGATAGGTACGAGCAGTACGTC. As protein: CASSQDETDGIHDRYEQYV.

The chain recombines TRBV6-2 or TRBV6-3 with TRBJ2-2; D is perhaps TRBD2 (5 bases). V lost 1 base, J lost 4 bases, and 10 bases lay in between. The CDR3 sequence is 15 residues long. Germline CDR1 reads MNHEY; CDR2 reads SVGEGT. The CDR3 sequence is CASSYYGIRTGELFF. The CDR3 DNA is TGTGCCAGCAGTTACTACGGGATCCGCACCGGGGAGCTGTTTTTT.